Included here is one T cell receptor beta chain sequence, with context. The antigen is not known. The data stem from a study of T cell responses to AZD1222 COVID-19 vaccine. Whole-study findings and limits: The span of vaccine-associated CD4 TCRs extended across spike, with dominance at 160-218 and 743-854. The donor cohort was predominantly white British with a female majority, and clonal diversity may have been underestimated. Nearly half of unique spike-specific TCRs reportedly avoided B.1.351 and B.1.1.7 mutated regions. Just 6 or 7 AZD1222 recipients were seropositive at baseline.

The CDR3 has 14 residues. The junction had 10 bases not matched to a gene; V was cut back by 6 bases and J by 5 bases. Germline lookup yields CDR1 MDHEN and CDR2 SYDVKM. The table came from immunoSEQ multiplex PCR; TCRdb's copy has only in-frame clones and leaves some out. The sample consists of around 150,000 clones, roughly 92% of them appearing once. The source is an adult in good health. J is TRBJ2-7 and V is TRBV28, with 7 bases fitting TRBD1. Sequencing was performed on peripheral blood, taken on day 0 of AZD1222 vaccination. DNA of the CDR3: TGTGCCAGCAGCCCGACAGGGAGCGTCCACGAGCAGTACTTC. Protein sequence: CASSPTGSVHEQYF.